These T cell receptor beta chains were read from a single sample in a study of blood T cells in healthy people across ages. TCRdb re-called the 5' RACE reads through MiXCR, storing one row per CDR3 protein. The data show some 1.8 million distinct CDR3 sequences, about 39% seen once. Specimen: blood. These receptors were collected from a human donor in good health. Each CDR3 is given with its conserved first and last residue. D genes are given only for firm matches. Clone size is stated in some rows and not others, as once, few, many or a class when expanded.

TGCAGTGCTAACCCTGGAACTAATGAAAAACTGTTTTTT CSANPGTNEKLFF 13 few TRBV20-1 NA TRBJ1-4
TGTGCCAGCAGCCACGTACGTTCCGAGCAGTACTTC CASSHVRSEQYF 12 few TRBV14 NA TRBJ2-7
TGTGTCAGCAGCTTAGACGAGCGCAGGGAGGGCTTAAATGAAAAACTGTTTTTT CVSSLDERREGLNEKLFF 18 NA TRBV7-8 NA TRBJ1-4
TGTGCCAGCAGTACACGGAGACTCAATACGGATACGCAGTATTTT CASSTRRLNTDTQYF 15 NA TRBV6-5 NA TRBJ2-3
TGCAGTGCTAGAGATCTCAGTGGCTTGAGGGCTACCTACGAGCAGTACTTC CSARDLSGLRATYEQYF 17 NA TRBV20-1 NA TRBJ2-7
TGTGCCAGCAGCTTAGTACAGGTTAACACTGAAGCTTTCTTT CASSLVQVNTEAFF 14 NA TRBV7-9 NA TRBJ1-1
TGTGCCAGCAGCTTGGGCAGGGGGTGGAGCGAGCAGTACTTC CASSLGRGWSEQYF 14 NA TRBV13 TRBD1 TRBJ2-7
TGTGCCAGCAGCCAACTACTAGCGGGGGGCGCGACGCAGTATTTT CASSQLLAGGATQYF 15 NA TRBV3-1 TRBD2 TRBJ2-3
TGTGCCAGCAGTTACTCAGGGAAAGGACGGGGCTACACCTTC CASSYSGKGRGYTF 14 NA TRBV6-2/TRBV6-3 NA TRBJ1-2
TGCGCCAGCAGCCAAGTGCTCGCTAATGAAAAACTGTTTTTT CASSQVLANEKLFF 14 NA TRBV4-1 NA TRBJ1-4
TGTGCCAGCAGCTTATCTACCAGGATCACAGATACGCAGTATTTT CASSLSTRITDTQYF 15 NA TRBV7-3 NA TRBJ2-3
TGCAGTGCTGGAGGGGACAGGGGGCTTAAAATGAACACTGAAGCTTTCTTT CSAGGDRGLKMNTEAFF 17 once TRBV20-1 TRBD1 TRBJ1-1
TGCGCCAGCAGCCAAGAATTGGGGACAGGCACAGATACGCAGTATTTT CASSQELGTGTDTQYF 16 NA TRBV4-3 TRBD1 TRBJ2-3
TGTGCCAGCTCACCAACGACAGGGAATTACGAGCAGTACTTC CASSPTTGNYEQYF 14 NA TRBV18 TRBD1 TRBJ2-7
TGCAGTGCTAGAGATGGGCGGGGGGATTACAATGAGCAGTTCTTC CSARDGRGDYNEQFF 15 few TRBV20-1 TRBD2 TRBJ2-1
TGTGCCAGCAGCTTATCTGGGGGGCACCTCTACAATGAGCAGTTCTTC CASSLSGGHLYNEQFF 16 NA TRBV7-2 NA TRBJ2-1
TGCAGTGCTAGAACCCCCCCCGAGAGGACAGCCTTAGAAGAGACCCAGTACTTC CSARTPPERTALEETQYF 18 NA TRBV20-1 NA TRBJ2-5